A selection of T cell receptor beta chains follows, all from one sample in a study of blood T cell repertoires in COVID-19. Using immunoSEQ multiplex PCR, the repertoire was profiled, and TCRdb retains in-frame clones only, with some absent. The sample consists of about 92,000 clones, 80% of them appearing once. The source material was peripheral blood. All receptors come from a man in his forties or fifties who had recovered from COVID-19. The CDR3 runs from the conserved cysteine through the conserved F or W. Fields, in order: clone size, V gene, D gene, CDR3 length, J gene, CDR3 DNA, CDR3 protein. D genes are given only for firm matches. Some rows have no size entry. The others give once, few or many, or a class for an expanded clone.

.,TRBV28,.,14,TRBJ1-5,TGTGCCAGCAGCCCCTCGGGGACAAATCAGCCCCAGCATTTT,CASSPSGTNQPQHF
few,TRBV10-1,TRBD1,15,TRBJ1-2,TGCGCCAGCAGGAACAACAGGGGAGCTAACTATGGCTACACCTTC,CASRNNRGANYGYTF
.,TRBV5-1,.,14,TRBJ2-7,TGCGCCAGCAGCTTGGCCCAGGCTACCTACGAGCAGTACTTC,CASSLAQATYEQYF
.,TRBV5-1,TRBD2,16,TRBJ2-1,TGCGCCAGCAGCTTCACAGCGGGGGGGCCTCCCAATGAGCAGTTCTTC,CASSFTAGGPPNEQFF
.,TRBV10-3,.,16,TRBJ2-7,TGTGCCATCAGTGAGCCCAGGGGAGGGAGCTCCTACGAGCAGTACTTC,CAISEPRGGSSYEQYF
.,TRBV3-1/TRBV3-2,TRBD1,16,TRBJ1-1,TGTGCCAGCACCGCCGGGACAGGGGATCTAGGCACTGAAGCTTTCTTT,CASTAGTGDLGTEAFF
.,TRBV10-3,.,15,TRBJ1-5,TGTGCCATCAGTGATTCAGGGCCTAGCAATCAGCCCCAGCATTTT,CAISDSGPSNQPQHF
.,TRBV4-1,TRBD2,16,TRBJ2-1,TGCGCCAGCAGCCCCTCCGGGGGCGGGGGGGCCGGTGAGCAGTTCTTC,CASSPSGGGGAGEQFF
.,TRBV6-1,.,15,TRBJ1-5,TGTGCCAGCAGTGACAGAGTGGACAGCTATACGCCCCAGCATTTT,CASSDRVDSYTPQHF
few,TRBV4-1,.,17,TRBJ1-5,TGCGCCAGCAGCCAAGAGGGGGCAGATTATAGCAATCAGCCCCAGCATTTT,CASSQEGADYSNQPQHF
.,TRBV7-9,.,15,TRBJ2-7,TGTGCCAGCAGCTTGCCGAGCGGGCTCTCCTACGAGCAGTACTTC,CASSLPSGLSYEQYF
.,TRBV29-1,.,12,TRBJ2-1,TGCAGCGTTGAAATAGACTACAATGAGCAGTTCTTC,CSVEIDYNEQFF
.,TRBV20-1,.,13,TRBJ2-1,TGCAGTGCTAGTCGGCTGGGCGGGAATGAGCAGTTCTTC,CSASRLGGNEQFF
.,TRBV28,.,14,TRBJ1-2,TGTGCCAGCAGCTCTAACGTGGGCCTCTATGGCTACACCTTC,CASSSNVGLYGYTF
.,TRBV16,.,15,TRBJ2-7,TGTGCCAGCAGCCAAAATTTCGGCAGGGTCTGGGAGCAGTACTTC,CASSQNFGRVWEQYF